This is a list of T cell receptor beta chains from one sample in a study of prognosis after radiotherapy for stage I lung cancer. From the multiplex PCR reads, TCRdb called clonotypes with MiXCR, one entry per CDR3 protein. The data contain tens of thousands of distinct CDR3 sequences, about 24% of them seen just once; the ten biggest clones take up approximately 26%. The sample was PBMCs, taken before or after stereotactic body radiation therapy (not recorded which). The receptors were gathered from a donor aged 50 or older with non-small cell lung cancer. Both conserved end residues are part of each CDR3. Fields, in order: V gene, D gene, clone size, J gene, CDR3 DNA, CDR3 protein. The D gene is left open where the match is weak. Rows may omit the clone size; those that give it use once, few, many or a size class.

v_gene: TRBV5-8; d_gene: TRBD2; abundance: many; j_gene: TRBJ2-5; CDR3nt: TGTGCCAGCAGCTTGGGAGGGACTAGCGTTGGGGAGACCCAGTACTTC; CDR3aa: CASSLGGTSVGETQYF
v_gene: TRBV7-9; d_gene: -; abundance: many; j_gene: TRBJ1-2; CDR3nt: TGTGCCAGCAGCCTCAGCAGGGAAAACTATGGCTACACCTTC; CDR3aa: CASSLSRENYGYTF
v_gene: TRBV2; d_gene: TRBD1; abundance: many; j_gene: TRBJ2-1; CDR3nt: TGTGCCAGCAGTGGAACAGGGGGCGATGAGCAGTTCTTC; CDR3aa: CASSGTGGDEQFF
v_gene: TRBV6-4; d_gene: -; abundance: many; j_gene: TRBJ2-3; CDR3nt: TGTGCCAGCAGTGCCTTCACAGATACGCAGTATTTT; CDR3aa: CASSAFTDTQYF
v_gene: TRBV27; d_gene: TRBD1; abundance: -; j_gene: TRBJ2-7; CDR3nt: TGTGCCAGCAGTTACGCGAGAGGGGGCTTCGGGGAGCAGTACTTC; CDR3aa: CASSYARGGFGEQYF
v_gene: TRBV19; d_gene: -; abundance: many; j_gene: TRBJ1-5; CDR3nt: TGTGCCAGTAGTTTGTATTCGGGGCAGCCCCAGCATTTT; CDR3aa: CASSLYSGQPQHF
v_gene: TRBV30; d_gene: TRBD1; abundance: many; j_gene: TRBJ2-5; CDR3nt: TGTGCCTGGAGTGCAGTCGGGACAGGGAATAGTAAGACCCAGTACTTC; CDR3aa: CAWSAVGTGNSKTQYF
v_gene: TRBV30; d_gene: -; abundance: medium-sized; j_gene: TRBJ2-2; CDR3nt: TGTGCCTGGAGTGTCCTAGCGAGCACCGGGGAGCTGTTTTTT; CDR3aa: CAWSVLASTGELFF
v_gene: TRBV10-2; d_gene: -; abundance: many; j_gene: TRBJ2-2; CDR3nt: TGCGCCAGCGGGCTCGGGGTCGGGGAGCTGTTTTTT; CDR3aa: CASGLGVGELFF
v_gene: TRBV12-3/TRBV12-4; d_gene: -; abundance: many; j_gene: TRBJ2-3; CDR3nt: TGTGCCAGCAGTTTAAGGGAAGAGGGTACGCAGTATTTT; CDR3aa: CASSLREEGTQYF
v_gene: TRBV11-2; d_gene: TRBD1; abundance: many; j_gene: TRBJ1-2; CDR3nt: TGTGCCAGTAAGGGGGCTGAGGGCTACACCTTC; CDR3aa: CASKGAEGYTF
v_gene: TRBV12-3/TRBV12-4; d_gene: -; abundance: many; j_gene: TRBJ1-5; CDR3nt: TGTGCCAGCAGTGAGAAGTGGGGATCAGGGCCCCAGCATTTT; CDR3aa: CASSEKWGSGPQHF
v_gene: TRBV2; d_gene: -; abundance: -; j_gene: TRBJ2-6; CDR3nt: TGTGCCAGCAGTGTCGAGTGTCCTGGGGCCAACGTCCTGACTTTC; CDR3aa: CASSVECPGANVLTF
v_gene: TRBV11-2; d_gene: -; abundance: -; j_gene: TRBJ1-4; CDR3nt: TGTGCCAGCAGCTTCTATGGCTGGGCTAATGAAAAACTGTTTTTT; CDR3aa: CASSFYGWANEKLFF
v_gene: TRBV6-2/TRBV6-3; d_gene: TRBD1; abundance: -; j_gene: TRBJ2-6; CDR3nt: TGTGCCAGCAGTCCCGAGGGGGCTGGGTCCAACGTCCTGACTTTC; CDR3aa: CASSPEGAGSNVLTF
v_gene: TRBV28; d_gene: TRBD2; abundance: many; j_gene: TRBJ2-1; CDR3nt: TGTGCCAGCACAAGGAGGACTAGCGGGACTGGTAGGAATGAGCAGTTCTTC; CDR3aa: CASTRRTSGTGRNEQFF
v_gene: TRBV19; d_gene: -; abundance: many; j_gene: TRBJ1-1; CDR3nt: TGTGCCAGTACCTCGTCGTATCTCGTTGGCACTGAAGCTTTCTTT; CDR3aa: CASTSSYLVGTEAFF
v_gene: TRBV10-3; d_gene: -; abundance: -; j_gene: TRBJ1-1; CDR3nt: TGTGCCATCAGTGAGGGACGGATGAACACTGAAGCTTTCTTT; CDR3aa: CAISEGRMNTEAFF
v_gene: TRBV18; d_gene: -; abundance: many; j_gene: TRBJ2-5; CDR3nt: TGTGCCAGCTCTCCGGAGGGGGCAGAGACCCAGTACTTC; CDR3aa: CASSPEGAETQYF
v_gene: TRBV18; d_gene: -; abundance: many; j_gene: TRBJ2-2; CDR3nt: TGTGCCAGCTCACCGCTCCGCGCGAACACCGGGGAGCTGTTTTTT; CDR3aa: CASSPLRANTGELFF
v_gene: TRBV7-2; d_gene: -; abundance: many; j_gene: TRBJ2-1; CDR3nt: TGTGCCAGCAGCTTAGTCGGGGACGGCTATGAGCAGTTCTTC; CDR3aa: CASSLVGDGYEQFF
v_gene: TRBV30; d_gene: TRBD2; abundance: many; j_gene: TRBJ2-3; CDR3nt: TGTGCCTGGAGTATAGGACTAGCGGGAAACACAGATACGCAGTATTTT; CDR3aa: CAWSIGLAGNTDTQYF
v_gene: TRBV27; d_gene: TRBD2; abundance: many; j_gene: TRBJ2-3; CDR3nt: TGTGCCAGCAGGGTTAGCGGGGGGGCAGATACGCAGTATTTT; CDR3aa: CASRVSGGADTQYF
v_gene: TRBV4-2; d_gene: TRBD2; abundance: -; j_gene: TRBJ2-1; CDR3nt: TGTGCCAGCAGCCAACTAGGACTAGCGGGGGACAATGAGCAGTTCTTC; CDR3aa: CASSQLGLAGDNEQFF
v_gene: TRBV6-9; d_gene: TRBD1; abundance: many; j_gene: TRBJ2-3; CDR3nt: TGTGCCAGCAGTCCTTCGACAGGGGGCGCGAGCACAGATACGCAGTATTTT; CDR3aa: CASSPSTGGASTDTQYF
v_gene: TRBV30; d_gene: -; abundance: many; j_gene: TRBJ1-5; CDR3nt: TGTGCCTGGAGTCCGGACAGCAATCAGCCCCAGCATTTT; CDR3aa: CAWSPDSNQPQHF
v_gene: TRBV6-1; d_gene: -; abundance: once; j_gene: TRBJ1-1; CDR3nt: TGTGCCGGCTCGGCCCAATCTGTGGACACTGAAGCTTTCTTT; CDR3aa: CAGSAQSVDTEAFF
v_gene: TRBV12-3/TRBV12-4; d_gene: -; abundance: medium-sized; j_gene: TRBJ1-6; CDR3nt: TGTGCCAGCAGTTTAAGGTCAGGGAGAGGTTCACCCCTCCACTTT; CDR3aa: CASSLRSGRGSPLHF
v_gene: TRBV7-2; d_gene: -; abundance: -; j_gene: TRBJ1-2; CDR3nt: TGTGCCAGCAGCCTAAGCGGGGGCGCAGGGTATGGCTACACCTTC; CDR3aa: CASSLSGGAGYGYTF
v_gene: TRBV19; d_gene: -; abundance: many; j_gene: TRBJ2-3; CDR3nt: TGTGCCAGTAGTATCCAAATTTCTGTTCTACCGGGCACAGATACGCAGTATTTT; CDR3aa: CASSIQISVLPGTDTQYF
v_gene: TRBV6-5; d_gene: -; abundance: many; j_gene: TRBJ1-5; CDR3nt: TGTGCCAGCAGTTACTCGAACTCAGGCGGAGGGCCCCAGCATTTT; CDR3aa: CASSYSNSGGGPQHF
v_gene: TRBV10-2; d_gene: TRBD2; abundance: many; j_gene: TRBJ2-7; CDR3nt: TGCGCCAGCAGTCTCGGGACTAGTGATGAGCAGTACTTC; CDR3aa: CASSLGTSDEQYF
v_gene: TRBV6-2/TRBV6-3; d_gene: -; abundance: many; j_gene: TRBJ2-7; CDR3nt: TGTGCCAGCAGTTACACAATACGGAACCTCACTCCCTACGAGCAGTACTTC; CDR3aa: CASSYTIRNLTPYEQYF
v_gene: TRBV6-1; d_gene: TRBD1; abundance: many; j_gene: TRBJ1-1; CDR3nt: TGTGCCAGCAGCGAAGGGGGCCTAGGAACTGAAGCTTTCTTT; CDR3aa: CASSEGGLGTEAFF
v_gene: TRBV7-3; d_gene: TRBD1; abundance: -; j_gene: TRBJ2-5; CDR3nt: TGTGCCAGCAGCTCCGACAGGGCACAGACCCAGTACTTC; CDR3aa: CASSSDRAQTQYF
v_gene: TRBV2; d_gene: -; abundance: -; j_gene: TRBJ2-4; CDR3nt: TGTGCCAGCAGTGAAAGGGTTCTGGCCAAAAACATTCAGTACTTC; CDR3aa: CASSERVLAKNIQYF
v_gene: TRBV24-1; d_gene: TRBD2; abundance: many; j_gene: TRBJ2-3; CDR3nt: TGTGCCACCAGTGATTGGGAGCGGGGGGTGACAGATACGCAGTATTTT; CDR3aa: CATSDWERGVTDTQYF
v_gene: TRBV29-1; d_gene: TRBD2; abundance: many; j_gene: TRBJ2-3; CDR3nt: TGCAGCGTTAGGACTAGCGCCACAGATACGCAGTATTTT; CDR3aa: CSVRTSATDTQYF
v_gene: TRBV5-1; d_gene: TRBD1; abundance: -; j_gene: TRBJ1-2; CDR3nt: TGCGCCAGCAGGCGGACAGGGGGCGCAAGCGACTATGGCTACACCTTC; CDR3aa: CASRRTGGASDYGYTF
v_gene: TRBV3-1; d_gene: -; abundance: many; j_gene: TRBJ2-3; CDR3nt: TGTGCCAGCAGCCAAGATTCGGGGGGCACAGATACGCAGTATTTT; CDR3aa: CASSQDSGGTDTQYF
v_gene: TRBV6-2/TRBV6-3; d_gene: -; abundance: many; j_gene: TRBJ1-1; CDR3nt: TGTGCCAGCAGTTACGTGTTGAACACTGAAGCTTTCTTT; CDR3aa: CASSYVLNTEAFF
v_gene: TRBV30; d_gene: -; abundance: -; j_gene: TRBJ1-2; CDR3nt: TGTGCCTGGAGTCGGGCCGCTAACTATGGCTACACCTTC; CDR3aa: CAWSRAANYGYTF